The clone carrying this T cell receptor beta chain was observed many times. Its antigen is not known. These data are taken from a study of response to subunit inactivated influenza vaccine. TCRdb redid the calling of the RT-PCR reads with MiXCR, one entry per CDR3 protein. There are roughly 650,000 distinct CDR3 sequences in the sample; approximately 14% occur only once, and 11% lies in the top ten. Regarding the study as a whole: The authors suggested that every seasonal influenza vaccination recruits few new T cells.

Germline CDR1 reads SGHRS; CDR2 reads YFSETQ. Trimming took 7 bases from V and 3 from J, leaving 11 bases between them. The CDR3 extends over 13 amino acids. The source is a man in his forties or fifties who received an inactivated influenza vaccine. The input for sequencing was PBMCs from blood, taken 12 days after vaccination. The chain links TRBV5-1 to TRBJ1-5, with D perhaps matching TRBD1 (5 bases). The CDR3 region is CASGQGPNQPQHF. The DNA for the CDR3 is TGCGCCAGCGGCCAGGGTCCCAATCAGCCCCAGCATTTT.